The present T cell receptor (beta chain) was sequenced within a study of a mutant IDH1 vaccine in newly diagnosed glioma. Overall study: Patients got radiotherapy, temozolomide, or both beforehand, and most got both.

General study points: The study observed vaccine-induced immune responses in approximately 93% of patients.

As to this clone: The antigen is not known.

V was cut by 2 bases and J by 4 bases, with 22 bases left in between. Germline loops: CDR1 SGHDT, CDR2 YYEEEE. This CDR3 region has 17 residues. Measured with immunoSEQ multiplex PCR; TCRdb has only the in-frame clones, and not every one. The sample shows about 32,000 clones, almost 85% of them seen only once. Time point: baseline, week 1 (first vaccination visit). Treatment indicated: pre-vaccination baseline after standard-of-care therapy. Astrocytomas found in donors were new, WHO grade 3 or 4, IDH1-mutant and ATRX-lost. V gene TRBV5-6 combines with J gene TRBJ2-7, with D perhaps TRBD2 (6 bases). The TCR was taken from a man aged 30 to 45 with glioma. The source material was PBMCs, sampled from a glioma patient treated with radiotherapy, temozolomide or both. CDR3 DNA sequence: TGTGCCAGCAGCTTTCAGGAAGGAGGGCGCACTCTTTACGAGCAGTACTTC. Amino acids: CASSFQEGGRTLYEQYF.